The 19 T cell receptor delta chains in this list originate from one sample, sequenced in a study of gamma-delta T cells after stem cell transplantation. TCRdb redid clone calling on the RT-PCR reads using CATT. Seen here are 2,000 to 3,000 delta-chain clones, around 3% observed once, and the top ten hold around half. The sample comprised gamma-delta T cells. Receptors originate from a human donor. It is not recorded whose cells these are; they may come from a transplant donor.

Comment on this clone: The protein held in TCRdb is that of a much larger clone and does not match this DNA's translation at residue 10, likely because of a read error; the protein shown is translated from the DNA. This chain joins TRDV2 and TRDJ1; 9 nucleotides align to TRDD3. The ends lost 7 bases at V and 1 base at J; junction bases unmatched: 18. Germline CDR1 and CDR2: GEAIGNYY and EKD. The CDR3 is 18 residues long. The CDR3, as DNA: TGTGCCTGCTCCTTCCTCACTGGGGGAGGAGAGACCACCGATAAACTCATCTTT. This sequence encodes CACSFLTGGGETTDKLIF.

About this clone itself: One end of the junction is discordant with germline, which a read error may explain. This specimen includes other DNA sequences encoding the same CDR3. The chain has TRDV2 and TRDJ1; the match to TRDD3 covers 7 bases. The V gene's germline CDR1 is GEAIGNYY and CDR2 EKD. The CDR3 covers 18 residues. In DNA form, the CDR3 reads TGTGCCTGTGACACCGTAAAGCCTGGGGGTACGTACACCGATAAACTCATATTT. Translated, it gives CACDTVKPGGTYTDKLIF.

By its share, this clone is medium-sized. V gene TRDV2 combines with J gene TRDJ1; maybe TRDD3 (7 bases). This CDR3 region has 20 residues. Germline V gene sequence: CDR1 GEAIGNYY, CDR2 EKD. V lost 0 bases, J lost 0 bases, and 25 bases lay in between. The CDR3 nucleotides are TGTGCCTGTGACACCGTGGGAAATACTGGGGCCCCATCGTACACCGATAAACTCATCTTT. This gives the protein CACDTVGNTGAPSYTDKLIF.

This clone was counted once. The CDR3 sequence: CALGELTIFLRIFTDKLIF. Here the CDR3 DNA reads TGTGCTCTTGGGGAACTAACAATCTTCCTAAGGATCTTCACCGATAAACTCATCTTT. This sequence joins TRDV1 and TRDJ1, with 7 bases identical to TRDD2. The V gene's germline CDR1 is TSWWSYY and CDR2 QGS. There are 19 residues in the CDR3. J gave up 1 base and V 0 bases, and 14 bases lay outside the gene matches.

This clone was detected a few times. The same CDR3 is also encoded by other DNA sequences in this sample. This CDR3 reads CACDTLLGDTSDKLIF. The CDR3 DNA follows: TGTGCCTGTGACACCTTACTGGGGGATACTTCCGATAAACTCATCTTT. V gene TRDV2 combines with J gene TRDJ1; 12 bases are a match to TRDD3. Germline loops: CDR1 GEAIGNYY, CDR2 EKD. The trim removed 0 bases at V and 3 bases at J, leaving 4 bases unmatched. The CDR3 consists of 16 residues.

Sample share makes this clone large. Other nucleotide sequences from this sample produce the same CDR3. The J gene is TRDJ1, the V gene TRDV2, with 11 bases lining up with TRDD3. Germline CDR1 and CDR2: GEAIGNYY and EKD. CDR3 length: 20 residues. V lost 0 bases to trimming and J lost 0 bases; unmatched junction nucleotides: 14. CDR3 sequence reads: CACDTIPLGDSDRYTDKLIF. In nucleotides, the CDR3 is TGTGCCTGTGACACCATCCCACTGGGGGATAGTGATCGGTACACCGATAAACTCATCTTT.

A remark on this clone: This CDR3 is also generated by other DNA sequences in the sample. This chain uses TRDV2 with TRDJ1; 7 bases match TRDD3. The CDR3 runs to 18 residues. V gave up 0 bases and J gave up 0 bases; unmatched junction bases: 12. In germline, CDR1 is GEAIGNYY, CDR2 EKD. The CDR3 DNA reads as TGTGCCTGTGACACCGTAAAGCCTGGGGGTACGTACACCGATAAACTCATCTTT. The encoded protein is CACDTVKPGGTYTDKLIF.

This clone is judged large (0.1 to 1%). This chain connects TRDV2 to TRDJ3; 8 bases agree with TRDD3. V was clipped by 1 base and J by 0 bases; unmatched bases: 4. The germline V gene encodes CDR1 GEAIGNYY and CDR2 EKD. The CDR3 covers 18 residues. CDR3 amino acids: CACDTGGSSSWDTRQMFF. The CDR3 DNA follows: TGTGCCTGTGACACTGGGGGATCCAGCTCCTGGGACACCCGACAGATGTTTTTC.

This clone was picked up a small number of times. The translation of this DNA and the TCRdb protein of a much larger clone differ at residue 7, probably owing to a read error; the protein shown here is translated from the DNA. The chain links TRDV2 to TRDJ1, with 7 bases matching TRDD3. The CDR3 has 17 residues. The trim removed 3 bases at V and 3 bases at J, leaving 15 bases unmatched. Germline V lookup: CDR1 GEAIGNYY, CDR2 EKD. CDR3: CACDAIQLGAAADKLIF. DNA for the CDR3: TGTGCCTGTGACGCTATTCAGCTGGGGGCCGCCGCCGATAAACTCATCTTT.

This clone has only a few counts. TCRdb lists the protein of a much larger clone for this DNA, which differs at residue 15, so this is likely a read error; the protein given here is translated from the DNA itself. The chain links TRDV2 to TRDJ1, with 11 bases that match TRDD3. Looked up from germline, CDR1 is GEAIGNYY and CDR2 is EKD. This CDR3 region has 17 residues. The CDR3 region is CACDTLSGGYPTDKPIF. Here the CDR3 DNA reads TGTGCCTGTGACACACTCTCTGGGGGATACCCCACCGATAAACCCATCTTT.

In its sample, this clone is medium-sized (0.01 to 0.1%). A read error is the likely source, as a far larger clone sits one nucleotide away. The chain has TRDV2 and TRDJ1; no reliable D call. The length of the CDR3 is 16 residues. Germline V lookup: CDR1 GEAIGNYY, CDR2 EKD. V lost 0 bases and J lost 3, with 16 bases in between. The CDR3 reads CACDTVTLRHADKLIF. As DNA, the CDR3 is TGTGCCTGTGACACCGTTACCTTGCGACACGCCGATAAACTCATCTTT.

Judged by abundance, this clone is medium-sized. This same CDR3 is encoded by further DNA sequences in the sample. The chain links TRDV2 to TRDJ1, with 7 bases aligning to TRDD3. Unmatched junction bases numbered 11, after V lost 0 bases and J lost 2 bases. Germline CDR1 is GEAIGNYY and CDR2 is EKD. CDR3 length: 17 amino acids. The CDR3 DNA reads TGTGCCTGTGACACCGTACTGGGGATTAATGAAACCGATAAACTCATCTTT. It encodes CACDTVLGINETDKLIF.

Judged by abundance, this clone is large (0.1 to 1%). The same CDR3 can be traced to other DNA sequences in this sample. The rearrangement links TRDV2 to TRDJ1, with TRDD3 matching over 13 bases. The germline CDR1 and CDR2 sequences are GEAIGNYY and EKD. This CDR3 has 18 amino acids. V lost 3 bases to trimming and J lost 2 bases; unmatched junction nucleotides: 11. CDR3 nucleotides: TGTGCCTGTGACCCGTTACTGGGGGATACGGGGGGAACCGATAAACTCATCTTT. Amino acids: CACDPLLGDTGGTDKLIF.

This clone was found a few times. TCRdb lists the protein of a much larger clone for this DNA, which differs at residue 15, so this is likely a read error; the protein given here is translated from the DNA itself. The chain recombines TRDV2 with TRDJ3; 12 bases are shared with TRDD3. Germline-derived CDR1 and CDR2 are GEAIGNYY and EKD. The length of the CDR3 is 20 residues. Here the CDR3 reads CACDTVLGDTLSWDIRQMFF. The DNA of the CDR3 is TGTGCCTGTGACACCGTACTGGGGGATACCCTCTCCTGGGACATCCGACAGATGTTTTTC.

A word on this clone: TCRdb assigns this DNA the protein of a much larger clone, which departs from its translation at residue 12; this likely reflects a read error, and the protein shown comes from translating the DNA. As DNA, the CDR3 is TGTGCCTGTGACGCAATGGGGGATACGGCCACCAATAAACTCATCTTT. This translates into CACDAMGDTATNKLIF. The rearrangement joins TRDV2 to TRDJ1; 11 bases agree with TRDD3. CDR3 length: 16 residues. Germline CDR1 GEAIGNYY, CDR2 EKD.

As for this clone: TCRdb lists the protein of a much larger clone for this DNA, which differs at residue 4, so this is likely a read error; the protein given here is translated from the DNA itself. This CDR3 reads CACGTPWAEGYTPHTDKLIF. The CDR3 DNA is TGTGCCTGTGGCACACCCTGGGCTGAGGGATACACCCCTCACACCGATAAACTCATCTTT. The J gene is TRDJ1, the V gene TRDV2, with 7 nucleotides matching TRDD3. Germline V gene sequence: CDR1 GEAIGNYY, CDR2 EKD. Trimming took 5 bases from V and 0 from J; bases not matched to a gene: 23. This CDR3 has 20 residues.

Regarding this clone: The translation of this DNA and the TCRdb protein of a much larger clone differ at residue 9, probably owing to a read error; the protein shown here is translated from the DNA. The V call is TRDV2, the J call TRDJ1; weak D call: TRDD3 (6 bases). The germline V gene has CDR1 GEAIGNYY and CDR2 EKD. Trimming shortened V by 0 bases and J by 2 bases, and 18 bases separated the two germline ends. The CDR3 runs 17 residues. CDR3 protein: CACDTVAREGETDKLIF. In DNA, the CDR3 is TGTGCCTGTGACACCGTGGCGCGGGAGGGGGAGACCGATAAACTCATCTTT.

Judged by abundance, this clone is large (0.1 to 1%). Other DNA sequences in the same sample also yield this CDR3. The chain uses TRDV2 and TRDJ1; the match to TRDD3 covers 9 bases. The V and J ends lost 0 bases and 0 bases, in that order; junction bases with no gene match: 10. Germline assignment: CDR1 GEAIGNYY and CDR2 EKD. The CDR3 spans 18 residues. The CDR3 DNA follows: TGTGCCTGTGACACCGTCTATTCTGGGGGATCCTACACCGATAAACTCATCTTT. Protein sequence: CACDTVYSGGSYTDKLIF.

This clone was seen a handful of times. TCRdb's listed protein matches a much larger clone and diverges from this DNA's translation at residue 11, likely through a read error; the protein shown comes from the DNA. The rearrangement uses TRDV2 and TRDJ1; 13 positions match TRDD3. CDR1 is GEAIGNYY and CDR2 is EKD in the germline V gene. The CDR3 totals 19 residues. V lost 3 bases to trimming and J lost 0 bases; unmatched junction nucleotides: 12. CDR3 region: CACDAVLGDTEGYTDKLIF. As DNA, the CDR3 is TGTGCCTGTGACGCTGTACTGGGGGATACGGAGGGGTACACCGATAAACTCATCTTT.